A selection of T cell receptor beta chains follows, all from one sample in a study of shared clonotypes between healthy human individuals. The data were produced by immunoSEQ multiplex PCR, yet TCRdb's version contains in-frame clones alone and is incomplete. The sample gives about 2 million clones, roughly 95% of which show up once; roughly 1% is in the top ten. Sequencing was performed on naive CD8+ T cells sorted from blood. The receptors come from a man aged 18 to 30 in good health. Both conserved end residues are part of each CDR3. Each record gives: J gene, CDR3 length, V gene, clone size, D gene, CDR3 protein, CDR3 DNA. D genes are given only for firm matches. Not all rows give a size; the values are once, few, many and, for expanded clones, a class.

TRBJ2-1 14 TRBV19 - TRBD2 CASSISGRTDEQFF TGTGCCAGTAGTATCAGCGGGAGAACCGATGAGCAGTTCTTC
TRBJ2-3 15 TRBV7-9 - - CASSLRDIAADTQYF TGTGCCAGCAGCCTCCGGGACATTGCGGCAGATACGCAGTATTTT
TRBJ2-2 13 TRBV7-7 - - CASTGTTTGELFF TGTGCTAGCACAGGGACTACCACCGGGGAGCTGTTTTTT
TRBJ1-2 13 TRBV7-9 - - CASSRDALYGYTF TGTGCCAGCAGCCGAGACGCTCTTTATGGCTACACCTTC
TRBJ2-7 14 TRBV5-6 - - CASSLTDRYYEQYF TGTGCCAGCAGCTTAACGGATAGGTACTACGAGCAGTACTTC
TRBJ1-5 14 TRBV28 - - CASSLSAGTQPQHF TGTGCCAGCAGTTTAAGCGCAGGCACTCAGCCCCAGCATTTT
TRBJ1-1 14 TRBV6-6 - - CASSYSGTRYEAFF TGTGCCAGCAGTTACTCGGGGACCCGTTATGAAGCTTTCTTT
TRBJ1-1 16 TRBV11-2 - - CASSLPVGVGPTEAFF TGTGCCAGCAGCTTACCAGTTGGGGTCGGACCGACTGAAGCTTTCTTT
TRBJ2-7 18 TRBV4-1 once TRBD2 CASSQSPPEVAGEIEQYF TGCGCCAGCAGCCAATCCCCCCCTGAGGTAGCGGGAGAAATCGAGCAGTACTTC
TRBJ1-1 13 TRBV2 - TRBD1 CASSGTGTPEAFF TGTGCCAGCAGCGGGACAGGTACGCCTGAAGCTTTCTTT
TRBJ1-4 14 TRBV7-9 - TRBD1 CASSRQGSREKLFF TGTGCCAGCAGCCGACAGGGGTCGCGAGAAAAACTGTTTTTT
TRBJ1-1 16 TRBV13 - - CASSPSGLNMNTEAFF TGTGCCAGCAGCCCCAGCGGCCTCAACATGAACACTGAAGCTTTCTTT
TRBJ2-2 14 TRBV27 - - CASSFLGGAGELFF TGTGCCAGCAGTTTCCTGGGGGGCGCCGGGGAGCTGTTTTTT
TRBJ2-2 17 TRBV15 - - CATSSLGGPQRDGELFF TGTGCCACCAGCTCCCTGGGGGGGCCCCAGCGCGACGGGGAGCTGTTTTTT
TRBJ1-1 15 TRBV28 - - CAIQGRWGRGTEAFF TGTGCCATCCAGGGCAGGTGGGGGCGAGGCACTGAAGCTTTCTTT
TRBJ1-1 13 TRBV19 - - CASSMGLNTEAFF TGTGCCAGTAGTATGGGACTGAACACTGAAGCTTTCTTT
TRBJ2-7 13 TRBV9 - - CASSRAREYEQYF TGTGCCAGCTCTCGAGCCAGGGAATACGAGCAGTACTTC
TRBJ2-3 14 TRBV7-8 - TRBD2 CASSSSGRTDTQYF TGTGCCAGCAGCTCTAGCGGCCGCACAGATACGCAGTATTTT
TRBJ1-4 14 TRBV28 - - CASSEGSTNEKLFF TGTGCCAGCAGTGAGGGGTCAACTAATGAAAAACTGTTTTTT
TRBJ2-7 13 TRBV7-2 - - CASSVGGSYEQYF TGTGCCAGCAGCGTAGGGGGGTCCTACGAGCAGTACTTC
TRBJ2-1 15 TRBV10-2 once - CASSEPRGSYNEQFF TGCGCCAGCAGTGAGCCCCGAGGGAGCTACAATGAGCAGTTCTTC
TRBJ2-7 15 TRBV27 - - CASSFSGPSSYEQYF TGTGCCAGCAGTTTCAGCGGACCGAGCTCCTACGAGCAGTACTTC
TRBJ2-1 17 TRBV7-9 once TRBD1 CASSPWETGASYNEQFF TGTGCCAGCAGCCCTTGGGAGACAGGGGCTTCCTACAATGAGCAGTTCTTC
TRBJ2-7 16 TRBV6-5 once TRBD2 CASSYSSTAGVYEQYF TGTGCCAGCAGTTACTCGAGTACGGCGGGAGTCTACGAGCAGTACTTC
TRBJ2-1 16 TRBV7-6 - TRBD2 CASSFGLAGVENEQFF TGTGCCAGCAGCTTCGGGCTAGCGGGAGTTGAGAATGAGCAGTTCTTC
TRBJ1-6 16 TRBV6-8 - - CASINIPGPYNSPLHF TGTGCCAGCATTAATATCCCGGGACCCTATAATTCACCCCTCCACTTT
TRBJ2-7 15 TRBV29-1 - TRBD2 CSVSGLAETSYEQYF TGCAGCGTCTCCGGACTAGCGGAGACCTCCTACGAGCAGTACTTC
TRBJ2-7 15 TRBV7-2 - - CASSLGGARDYEQYF TGTGCCAGCAGCTTAGGGGGGGCGAGGGATTACGAGCAGTACTTC
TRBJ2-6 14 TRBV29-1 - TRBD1 CSVEVQGAQRVLTF TGCAGCGTTGAAGTCCAGGGGGCACAACGGGTCCTGACTTTC
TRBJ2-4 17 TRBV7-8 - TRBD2 CASSPRLAGAPKNIQYF TGTGCCAGCAGCCCCAGACTAGCGGGAGCCCCCAAAAACATTCAGTACTTC
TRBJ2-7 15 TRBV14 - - CASSQGNYTSYEQYF TGTGCCAGCAGCCAAGGGAACTATACCTCCTACGAGCAGTACTTC
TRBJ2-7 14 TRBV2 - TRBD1 CASSVTGAKYEQYF TGTGCCAGCAGTGTGACAGGGGCTAAGTACGAGCAGTACTTC
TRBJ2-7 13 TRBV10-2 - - CASTDGVSYEQYF TGCGCCAGCACCGACGGGGTGTCCTACGAGCAGTACTTC
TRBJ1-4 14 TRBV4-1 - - CASSQPSPNEKLFF TGCGCCAGCAGCCAACCCTCCCCTAATGAAAAACTGTTTTTT
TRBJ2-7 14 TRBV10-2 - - CASSYDRNLYEQYF TGCGCCAGCAGCTACGACAGGAACCTCTACGAGCAGTACTTC
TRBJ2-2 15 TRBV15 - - CATSGEGAPTGELFF TGTGCCACCAGCGGAGAAGGAGCGCCCACCGGGGAGCTGTTTTTT
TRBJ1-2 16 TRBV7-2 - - CASSLAPEGDGYGYTF TGTGCCAGCAGCCTAGCCCCGGAAGGGGATGGCTATGGCTACACCTTC
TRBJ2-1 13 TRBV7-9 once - CASSQGGINEQFF TGTGCCAGCAGCCAGGGAGGAATCAATGAGCAGTTCTTC
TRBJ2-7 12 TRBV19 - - CASSMWGGEQYF TGTGCCAGTAGTATGTGGGGAGGCGAGCAGTACTTC
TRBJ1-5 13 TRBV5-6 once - CASSFGENQPQHF TGTGCCAGCAGCTTCGGGGAAAACCAGCCCCAGCATTTT
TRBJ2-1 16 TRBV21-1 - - CASSKGASGSYNEQFF TGTGCCAGCAGCAAAGGGGCTAGCGGGAGCTACAATGAGCAGTTCTTC
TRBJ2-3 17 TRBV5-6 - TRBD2 CASSLVSGGSSTDTQYF TGTGCCAGCAGCTTGGTTAGCGGGGGGTCCTCGACAGATACGCAGTATTTT
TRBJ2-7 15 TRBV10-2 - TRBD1 CASSVYAGGIYEQYF TGCGCCAGCAGTGTCTATGCAGGGGGCATCTACGAGCAGTACTTC
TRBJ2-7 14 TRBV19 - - CASSISDSPREQYF TGTGCCAGTAGTATAAGTGACTCCCCTAGAGAGCAGTACTTC
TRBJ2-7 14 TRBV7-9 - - CASSPGPSSYEQYF TGTGCCAGCAGCCCAGGACCGAGCTCCTACGAGCAGTACTTC
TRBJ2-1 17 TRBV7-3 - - CASSYARGARNHNEQFF TGTGCCAGCAGCTACGCCCGGGGGGCTAGAAATCACAATGAGCAGTTCTTC
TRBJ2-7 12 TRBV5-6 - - CASSREVGEQYF TGTGCCAGCAGCCGAGAAGTGGGGGAGCAGTACTTC
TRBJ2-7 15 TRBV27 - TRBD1 CASSPFTGGSYEQYF TGTGCCAGCAGTCCCTTTACAGGGGGTTCCTACGAGCAGTACTTC
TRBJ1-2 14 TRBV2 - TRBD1 CASSEADRGSGYTF TGTGCCAGCAGTGAAGCCGACAGGGGGTCCGGCTACACCTTC
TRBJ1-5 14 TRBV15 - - CATSRAIGAQPQHF TGTGCCACCAGCAGAGCAATAGGAGCGCAGCCCCAGCATTTT
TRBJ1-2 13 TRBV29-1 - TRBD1 CSVLTGPLYGYTF TGCAGCGTTTTGACAGGGCCCCTCTATGGCTACACCTTC
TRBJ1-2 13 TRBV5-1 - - CASSQYGGYGYTF TGCGCCAGCAGCCAGTACGGGGGTTATGGCTACACCTTC
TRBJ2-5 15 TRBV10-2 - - CASSLFTASQETQYF TGCGCCAGCAGTTTGTTTACAGCGAGCCAAGAGACCCAGTACTTC
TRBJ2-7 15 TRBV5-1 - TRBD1 CASSFAGGMYYEQYF TGCGCCAGCAGCTTTGCAGGGGGCATGTACTACGAGCAGTACTTC